The clone carrying this TCR beta chain was detected ten times or more. RNA transcripts gave rise to amplified TCR beta CDR3 regions. HTBI primers were used for first-round RT-PCR of the TCR CDR3. Via MiXCR, TCRdb re-called the multiplex PCR reads, giving one row per CDR3 protein. The sample contains around 520,000 distinct CDR3 sequences, approximately 25% of which appear only once. The data were obtained in a study of T cells in Graves' hyperthyroidism and ophthalmopathy. Study-level information: The initial diagnosis was the point when peripheral blood was collected, ahead of any treatment.

V lost 1 base and J 2 bases, leaving 9 bases between the germline ends. This CDR3 spans 14 amino acids. CDR1 SGHRS and CDR2 YFSETQ come from the germline V gene. This chain joins TRBV5-1 and TRBJ1-1; D unclear. The sequenced sample was blood. The sequence came from a woman in her 30s with Graves' ophthalmopathy. The CDR3 nucleotides read TGCGCCAGCAGCTTGTTAGGCCCAAACACTGAAGCTTTCTTT. Translating gives CASSLLGPNTEAFF.